The 24 T cell receptor beta chains reported below all come from one sample, sequenced in a study of cytomegalovirus exposure and HLA in healthy donors. Sequencing was performed with immunoSEQ multiplex PCR; in TCRdb, only in-frame clones are kept and a portion is missing. The sample records some 130,000 clones, roughly nine tenths being singletons. What was sequenced was PBMCs. The receptors were gathered from a young man in good health and CMV-seronegative.

The chain joins TRBV28 to TRBJ1-5; D might be TRBD1 (5 bases). The CDR3 extends over 15 amino acids. The germline V gene encodes CDR1 MDHEN and CDR2 SYDVKM. V dropped 7 bases and J dropped 2 bases, with 15 bases sitting between them. The DNA of the CDR3 is TGTGCCAGCAAAGTGGGACTCCTGGGCAATCAGCCCCAGCATTTT. The encoded protein is CASKVGLLGNQPQHF.

This clone has just a few counts. The genes are TRBV6-6 and TRBJ1-1; tentatively, D is TRBD1 (5 bases). V was shortened by 8 bases and J by 3 bases, with 7 bases between the two germline ends. The CDR3 is made up of 11 amino acids. CDR1 MNHNY and CDR2 SVGAGI come from the germline V gene (reference sequence). CDR3 bases: TGTGCCAGCCGGGGGGACACTGAAGCTTTCTTT. Encoded protein: CASRGDTEAFF.

The V call is TRBV6-5, the J call TRBJ1-1; maybe TRBD1 (5 bases). The CDR3 consists of 14 residues. Per germline, CDR1 MNHEY and CDR2 SVGAGI. With 11 bases removed from V and 3 bases from J, the gap between germline ends came to 19 bases. The CDR3 nucleotides read TGTGCCGCCGGGGGTCTTGTGGGGGACACTGAAGCTTTCTTT. Encoded protein: CAAGGLVGDTEAFF.

V usage is TRBV5-4 and J usage is TRBJ2-7, with TRBD1 matching 8 bases. The length of the CDR3 is 15 residues. Germline values: CDR1 SGHNT, CDR2 YYREEE (reference sequence). J lost 1 base, V lost 2 bases, and 5 bases had no gene match. CDR3 bases: TGTGCCAGCAGCTTCCTAGGGACAGGATCCTACGAGCAGTACTTC. Translating gives CASSFLGTGSYEQYF.

CDR3 coding DNA: TGCGCCAGCAGCCAGGAAGGTTGGACTAGCTCCTACAATGAGCAGTTCTTC. Its translation is CASSQEGWTSSYNEQFF. This rearrangement joins TRBV4-1 to TRBJ2-1; the match to TRBD2 covers 7 bases. The CDR3 loop spans 17 amino acids. After removal of 3 bases from V and 0 bases from J, the junction contained 8 bases not matched to a gene. The V gene's germline CDR1 is MGHRA and CDR2 YSYEKL.

J is TRBJ1-3 and V is TRBV14; no clear D gene. Trimming pared 6 bases from V and 3 bases from J, leaving 3 bases between. The V gene's germline CDR1 is SGHDN and CDR2 FVKESK. There are 11 residues in the CDR3. The CDR3 region is CASSRGNTIYF. The CDR3 DNA is TGTGCCAGCAGTCGTGGAAACACCATATATTTT. Based on the CDR3 plus reference TRBV14 and TRBJ1-3, the full variable domain is EAGVTQFPSHSVIEKGQTVTLRCDPISGHDNLYWYRRVMGKEIKFLLHFVKESKQDESGMPNNRFLAERTGGTYSTLKVQPAELEDSGVYFCASSRGNTIYFGEGSWLTVV.

The chain has TRBV14 and TRBJ2-6, with TRBD2 identical over 9 bases. Germline CDR1 SGHDN, CDR2 FVKESK. This CDR3 is built from 18 residues. J gave up 2 bases and V 4 bases, and 9 bases lay outside the gene matches. The DNA for the CDR3 is TGTGCCAGCAGCCCCTTAGCGGGAGTACTGGCTGGGGCCAACGTCCTGACTTTC. The encoded protein is CASSPLAGVLAGANVLTF.

V usage is TRBV2 and J usage is TRBJ1-6; maybe TRBD1 (6 bases). This CDR3 is built from 12 residues. Trimming took off 7 bases at V and 8 bases at J, with 9 bases between the two ends. In germline, CDR1 is SNHLY, CDR2 FYNNEI. Written as DNA, the CDR3 is TGTGCCAGCAAAGGGGGGGATTCACCCCTCCACTTT. Its protein product is CASKGGDSPLHF. The whole variable domain, filled in from reference TRBV2 and TRBJ1-6, reads EPEVTQTPSHQVTQMGQEVILRCVPISNHLYFYWYRQILGQKVEFLVSFYNNEISEKSEIFDDQFSVERPDGSNFTLKIRSTKLEDSAMYFCASKGGDSPLHFGNGTRLTVT.

The rearrangement links TRBV7-8 to TRBJ2-1, with 9 bases matching TRBD1. The CDR3 is 16 amino acids. The V gene end was trimmed by 4 bases and the J gene end by 0 bases; junction bases not matched to a gene: 4. Germline lookup yields CDR1 SGHVS and CDR2 FQNEAQ. The CDR3 reads CASSSGQGSSYNEQFF. The CDR3 nucleotides read TGTGCCAGCAGCTCGGGACAGGGCAGCTCCTACAATGAGCAGTTCTTC.

CDR3 sequence: CASSKGGMTENDNTGELFF. CDR3 sequence (DNA): TGTGCCAGCAGCAAAGGGGGAATGACAGAGAACGATAACACCGGGGAGCTGTTTTTT. The V call is TRBV21-1, the J call TRBJ2-2; the D segment call TRBD1 is taken from the table without a DNA check. TRBV21-1 is reported as a pseudogene. This CDR3 region has 19 residues.

The rearrangement links TRBV10-3 to TRBJ2-3; unclear D gene. The CDR3 consists of 15 residues. In germline, CDR1 is ENHRY, CDR2 SYGVKD. V lost 6 bases and J 2 bases, leaving 15 bases between the germline ends. CDR3 protein: CAISLSESFTDTQYF. DNA for the CDR3: TGTGCCATCAGCCTCAGCGAGTCCTTCACAGATACGCAGTATTTT.

This clone was seen a handful of times. The rearrangement uses TRBV7-2 and TRBJ1-5, with 7 bases that match TRBD1. V shed 3 bases and J 3 bases; nucleotides not matched to a gene: 5. Looked up from germline, CDR1 is SGHTA and CDR2 is FQGNSA. The CDR3 is made up of 15 amino acids. The CDR3 loop reads CASSLDRSNNQPQHF. CDR3 DNA: TGTGCCAGCAGCTTGGACAGGAGTAACAATCAGCCCCAGCATTTT. The full variable domain, completed using reference TRBV7-2 and TRBJ1-5, is GAGVSQSPSNKVTEKGKDVELRCDPISGHTALYWYRQSLGQGLEFLIYFQGNSAPDKSGLPSDRFSAERTGGSVSTLTIQRTQQEDSAVYLCASSLDRSNNQPQHFGDGTRLSIL.

The chain has TRBV25-1 and TRBJ2-6; 8 positions match TRBD1. With V trimmed by 5 bases and J by 1 base, 7 bases remained unmatched. Germline assignment: CDR1 MGHDK and CDR2 SYGVNS. The CDR3 loop spans 17 amino acids. The CDR3 reads CASSLGTGISGANVLTF. The CDR3 coding sequence is TGTGCCAGCAGTCTTGGGACAGGTATTTCTGGGGCCAACGTCCTGACTTTC.

V is TRBV6-5 and J is TRBJ2-2, with D possibly TRBD1 on 6 matching bases. V shed 2 bases and J shed 1 base, with 8 bases lying between them. CDR1 and CDR2 from the germline V gene are MNHEY and SVGAGI. CDR3 length: 15 residues. The CDR3 protein is CASSYRQENTGELFF. The CDR3 nucleotides read TGTGCCAGCAGTTACCGACAGGAGAACACCGGGGAGCTGTTTTTT.

The gene calls are TRBV7-2 and TRBJ1-1; D is unresolved. Trimming left V 2 bases short and J 2 bases short, with 6 bases between. From germline, CDR1 is SGHTA and CDR2 FQGNSA. This CDR3 region has 13 residues. In DNA, the CDR3 is TGTGCCAGCAGCTTACGGTTTAACACTGAAGCTTTCTTT. Residues: CASSLRFNTEAFF.

This chain uses TRBV7-9 with TRBJ2-5; 8 nucleotides agree with TRBD2. The V and J ends lost 5 bases and 4 bases, in that order; junction bases with no gene match: 6. The V gene's germline CDR1 is SEHNR and CDR2 FQNEAQ (reference sequence). The CDR3 is 14 residues long. The chain's CDR3 is CASSPSGGPETQYF. In nucleotides, the CDR3 is TGTGCCAGCAGCCCCTCGGGGGGGCCAGAGACCCAGTACTTC.

A few counts support this clone. The J gene is TRBJ2-1, the V gene TRBV6-4, with D uncertain. The CDR3 consists of 15 residues. Trimming removed 3 bases from V and 0 bases from J, with 9 bases in between. From germline, CDR1 is MRHNA and CDR2 SNTAGT. The CDR3 DNA sequence: TGTGCCAGCAGTGAAGCACTCGACTCCTACAATGAGCAGTTCTTC. It yields the protein CASSEALDSYNEQFF.

The rearrangement links TRBV28 to TRBJ1-5; 10 bases map to TRBD1. Per germline, CDR1 MDHEN and CDR2 SYDVKM. The CDR3 consists of 15 residues. The V gene end was trimmed by 6 bases and the J gene end by 1 base; junction bases not matched to a gene: 3. In DNA, the CDR3 is TGTGCCAGCAGCTCGGGACAGGGGAGCAATCAGCCCCAGCATTTT. This encodes CASSSGQGSNQPQHF.

The V and J genes are TRBV6-6 and TRBJ1-1; no definite D call. V lost 4 bases and J 3 bases, leaving 9 bases between the germline ends. Germline V lookup: CDR1 MNHNY, CDR2 SVGAGI (reference sequence). The CDR3 runs to 13 residues. The CDR3, as DNA: TGTGCCAGCAGTTTGCGCACGCACACTGAAGCTTTCTTT. Translated: CASSLRTHTEAFF.

The V call is TRBV18, the J call TRBJ1-4; D might be TRBD1 (5 bases). The CDR3 consists of 17 residues. Trimming left V 1 base short and J 6 bases short, with 18 bases between. Germline V gene lookup returns CDR1 KGHSH and CDR2 LQKENI. The CDR3 region is CASSPLQATWGDEKLFF. The DNA of the CDR3 is TGTGCCAGCTCACCACTACAGGCGACCTGGGGGGATGAAAAACTGTTTTTT.

The chain joins TRBV6-5 to TRBJ1-2; D may be TRBD1 (6 bases). The germline V gene encodes CDR1 MNHEY and CDR2 SVGAGI. V lost 5 bases, J lost 4 bases, and 14 bases lay in between. The length of the CDR3 is 14 residues. Written as DNA, the CDR3 is TGTGCCAGCAGTAAAGGAGGACAGCCCTATGGCTACACCTTC. Encoded protein: CASSKGGQPYGYTF.

This rearrangement joins TRBV19 to TRBJ2-7; maybe TRBD2 (6 bases). V shed 3 bases and J shed 2 bases, with 11 bases lying between them. The CDR3 has 14 residues. Germline-derived CDR1 and CDR2 are LNHDA and SQIVND (reference sequence). This chain's CDR3 is CASSMVGGTYEQYF. The CDR3 DNA reads as TGTGCCAGTAGTATGGTTGGGGGGACCTACGAGCAGTACTTC.

The V call is TRBV5-1, the J call TRBJ1-5, with D perhaps matching TRBD1 (5 bases). CDR3 length: 15 amino acids. The germline V gene encodes CDR1 SGHRS and CDR2 YFSETQ. The V gene lost 5 bases and the J gene lost 4 bases, with 16 bases spanning the gap. CDR3 nucleotide sequence: TGCGCCAGCAGTCTTGAAGACAGCTCAAATCAGCCCCAGCATTTT. The encoded protein is CASSLEDSSNQPQHF.

The rearrangement links TRBV7-9 to TRBJ2-5, with 14 bases identical to TRBD2. J gave up 2 bases and V 4 bases, and 3 bases lay outside the gene matches. Germline V gene sequence: CDR1 SEHNR, CDR2 FQNEAQ (reference sequence). This CDR3 contains 16 residues. The DNA of the CDR3 is TGTGCCAGCAGCTCCGGACTAGCGGGGGGACAAGAGACCCAGTACTTC. Translated: CASSSGLAGGQETQYF.